The 7 T cell receptor beta chains in this list originate from one sample, sequenced in a study of beta chain features in type 1 diabetes. The study reverse transcribed the entire isolated RNA, so it sequenced expressed TCRB transcripts. Assay used: immunoSEQ multiplex PCR; TCRdb lists only in-frame clones, some missing. Among a few hundred thousand clones listed, approximately 15% were seen once. The sequenced material came from naive CD4+ T cells from blood. These TCRs come from a man aged 30-40 years in good health.

This clone has a handful of counts. The chain has TRBV7-8 and TRBJ2-1; D is possibly TRBD1 or TRBD2 (5 bases each). V was trimmed by 6 bases and J by 5 bases, leaving 20 bases between them. CDR1 is SGHVS and CDR2 is FQNEAQ in the germline V gene. The length of the CDR3 is 16 residues. The CDR3 here is CASRQKRGVSDNEQFF. DNA of the CDR3: TGTGCCAGCAGACAAAAGAGAGGGGTTTCGGACAATGAGCAGTTCTTC. The variable domain in full, completed from reference TRBV7-8 and TRBJ2-1, reads GAGVSQSPRYKVAKRGQDVALRCDPISGHVSLFWYQQALGQGPEFLTYFQNEAQLDKSGLPSDRFFAERPEGSVSTLKIQRTQQEDSAVYLCASRQKRGVSDNEQFFGPGTRLTVL.

The V gene is TRBV10-3, the J gene TRBJ1-2, with TRBD1 as a possible D gene (6 bases). Germline V gene data show CDR1 as ENHRY and CDR2 as SYGVKD. The CDR3 loop spans 13 amino acids. V lost 5 bases, J lost 4 bases, and 11 bases lay in between. This CDR3 is CAISREGGYGYTF. CDR3 nucleotides: TGTGCCATCAGTCGCGAAGGGGGCTATGGCTACACCTTC.

V usage is TRBV13 and J usage is TRBJ2-1; 8 positions match TRBD2. Germline CDR1 is PRHDT and CDR2 is FYEKMQ (reference sequence). J gave up 5 bases and V 6 bases, and 9 bases lay outside the gene matches. This CDR3 is built from 15 residues. CDR3 in DNA: TGTGCCAGCAGTCGGCGGCGGGGGGCCAACAATGAGCAGTTCTTC. Protein product: CASSRRRGANNEQFF.

A few counts support this clone. V and J are TRBV4-1 and TRBJ2-1, with 7 bases matching TRBD1. The CDR3 is made up of 12 amino acids. J lost 6 bases, V lost 6 bases, and 2 bases had no gene match. The germline V gene has CDR1 MGHRA and CDR2 YSYEKL. The CDR3, as DNA: TGCGCCAGCAGAAGACAGGGCAATGAGCAGTTCTTC. This translates into CASRRQGNEQFF.

This clone was found a few times. The chain links TRBV14 to TRBJ1-1; the D is unclear. The germline gives CDR1 SGHDN, CDR2 FVKESK. V shed 5 bases and J shed 0 bases, with 4 bases lying between them. The CDR3 has 12 residues. The CDR3 sequence: CASSLMNTEAFF. The CDR3 DNA is TGTGCCAGCAGCTTAATGAACACTGAAGCTTTCTTT.

Only a few counts were recorded for this clone. The CDR3 loop reads CASTGSGSEQYV. The CDR3 DNA sequence: TGTGCCAGCACCGGCTCAGGGAGCGAGCAGTACGTC. The chain links TRBV6-6 to TRBJ2-7; D is possibly TRBD1 or TRBD2 (5 bases each). Trimming cost V 7 bases and J 6 bases, with 13 bases left between them. CDR1 is MNHNY and CDR2 is SVGAGI in the germline V gene (reference sequence). There are 12 residues in the CDR3.

The chain links TRBV7-2 to TRBJ2-7; 13 bases agree with TRBD2. The CDR3 spans 15 residues. CDR1 is SGHTA and CDR2 is FQGNSA in the germline V gene. The ends lost 1 base at V and 7 bases at J; junction bases unmatched: 4. The CDR3 sequence: CASSLELAGGGEQYV. In DNA form, the CDR3 reads TGTGCCAGCAGCTTAGAACTAGCGGGAGGGGGAGAGCAGTACGTC.